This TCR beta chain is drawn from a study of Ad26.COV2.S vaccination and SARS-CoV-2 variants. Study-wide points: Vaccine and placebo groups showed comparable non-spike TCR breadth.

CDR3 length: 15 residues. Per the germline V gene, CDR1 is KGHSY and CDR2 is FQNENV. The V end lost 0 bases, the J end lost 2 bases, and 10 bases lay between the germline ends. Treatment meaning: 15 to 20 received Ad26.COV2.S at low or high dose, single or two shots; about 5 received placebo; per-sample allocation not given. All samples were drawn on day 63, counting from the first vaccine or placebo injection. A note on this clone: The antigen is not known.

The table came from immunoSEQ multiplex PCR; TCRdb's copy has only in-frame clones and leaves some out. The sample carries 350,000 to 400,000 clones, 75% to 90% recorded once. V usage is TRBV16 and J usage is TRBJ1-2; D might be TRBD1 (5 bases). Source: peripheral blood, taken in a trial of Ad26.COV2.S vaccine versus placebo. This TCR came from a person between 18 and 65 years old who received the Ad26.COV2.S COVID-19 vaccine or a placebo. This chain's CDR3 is CASSQSPGRNYGYTF. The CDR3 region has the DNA TGTGCCAGCAGCCAATCTCCGGGACGGAACTATGGCTACACCTTC.